The T cell receptor (beta chain) described here comes from a study of T-cell reconstitution after alpha-beta-depleted transplantation in children (dated by TCRdb to the mid-2010s). Concerning the study at large: The study quantitatively tracked T-cell immune reconstitution after TCRalphabeta/CD19-depleted allogeneic hematopoietic cell transplantation in children using TCR repertoire profiling.

Broad study findings and their caveats: The high TCRbeta diversity at day 60 in some patients was ascribed to recipient T cells and intrathymic progenitors that had survived conditioning. The apparently early recovery of alphabetaT-cell counts about two months after transplant reportedly depended on only several hundred rapidly expanded clones that came from non-depleted graft cells. The frequencies of hyperexpanded clones fell over the following months, and after one year, T-cell counts and TCRbeta diversity were mostly attributed to newly produced T cells.

The library was prepared using PCR. The instrument given in TCRdb is Illumina HiSeq 2500. TCR library preparation used molecular barcoding, with unique molecular identifiers applied to normalize quantification of the TCRbeta repertoire. TCRdb trimmed the raw reads at Q25, called clones with MiXCR and kept productive beta chains. All rows with the same CDR3 protein become a single entry with the most common DNA and genes. This sample lists hundreds of thousands of distinct CDR3 sequences; roughly 25% were detected once. The ten largest clones take up about 4.8% of the sample. What the treatment or condition label conveys for this sample: allogeneic hematopoietic cell transplantation with graft depleted of TCRalphabeta T cells and CD19 B cells. The children who served as transplant recipients had been given grafts of TCRalphabeta/CD19-depleted allogeneic hematopoietic cells. With regard to this clonotype: Its antigen target is currently unknown. Base quality data are lacking; no much larger clone is found one base away.

The receptor was isolated from a female patient aged 2-10 years who had a stem cell transplant for congenital amegakaryocytic thrombocytopenia, so the T cells may come from the graft donor. The source material was PBMCs, mostly from graft donor cells, sampled 360 days after TCRalphabeta/CD19-depleted stem cell transplant.

The DNA sequence reads TGTGCCAGCAGCCTCCGGACGGCAATCATTGGCTACACCTTC. It specifies CASSLRTAIIGYTF. The rearrangement joined TRBV12-3 or TRBV12-4 to TRBJ1-2, with the D gene call left open. V is clipped by 6 bases and J by 7 bases, and the sequence between their germline boundaries is 18 bases long. There are 14 amino acids in the CDR3, from cysteine to phenylalanine inclusive. Only CDR3 DNA is held: 42 bases, read in frame from base 1.